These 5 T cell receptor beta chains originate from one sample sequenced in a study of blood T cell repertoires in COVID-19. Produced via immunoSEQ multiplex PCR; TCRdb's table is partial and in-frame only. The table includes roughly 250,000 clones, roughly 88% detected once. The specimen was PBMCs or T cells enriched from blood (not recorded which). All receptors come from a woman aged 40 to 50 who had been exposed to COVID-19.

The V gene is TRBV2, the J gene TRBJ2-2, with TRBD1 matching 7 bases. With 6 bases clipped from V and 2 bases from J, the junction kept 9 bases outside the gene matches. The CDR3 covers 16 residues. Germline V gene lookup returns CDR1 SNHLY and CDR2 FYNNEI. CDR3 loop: CASSLEQGSNTGELFF. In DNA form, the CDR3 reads TGTGCCAGCAGCCTAGAACAGGGGTCTAACACCGGGGAGCTGTTTTTT.

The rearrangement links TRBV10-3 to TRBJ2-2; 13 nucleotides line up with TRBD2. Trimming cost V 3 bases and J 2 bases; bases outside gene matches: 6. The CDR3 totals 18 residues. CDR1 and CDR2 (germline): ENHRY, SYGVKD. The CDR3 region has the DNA TGTGCCATCAGTGATGGGGGACTAGCGGGAAAAAACACCGGGGAGCTGTTTTTT. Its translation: CAISDGGLAGKNTGELFF.

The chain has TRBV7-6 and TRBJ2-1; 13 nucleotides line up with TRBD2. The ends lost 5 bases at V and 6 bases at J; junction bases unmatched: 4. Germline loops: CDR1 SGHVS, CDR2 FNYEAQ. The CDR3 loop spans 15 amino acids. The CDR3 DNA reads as TGTGCCAGCAGCCCCGGGACTAGCGGGACCAATGAGCAGTTCTTC. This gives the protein CASSPGTSGTNEQFF.

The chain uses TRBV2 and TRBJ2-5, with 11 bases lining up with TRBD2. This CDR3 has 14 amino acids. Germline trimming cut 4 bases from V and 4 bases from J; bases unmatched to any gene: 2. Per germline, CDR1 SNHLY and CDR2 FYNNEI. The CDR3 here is CASSATSGVETQYF. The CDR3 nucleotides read TGTGCCAGCAGTGCGACTAGCGGGGTAGAGACCCAGTACTTC.

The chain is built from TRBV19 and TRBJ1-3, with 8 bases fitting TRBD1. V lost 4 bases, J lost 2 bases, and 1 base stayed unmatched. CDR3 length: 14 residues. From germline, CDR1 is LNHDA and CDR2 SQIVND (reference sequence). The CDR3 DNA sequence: TGTGCCAGTAGTAGACAGGGGACTGGAAACACCATATATTTT. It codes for CASSRQGTGNTIYF.